This passage covers 32 T cell receptor beta chains from one sample sequenced in a study of OX40 agonist ivuxolimab in advanced cancers. Libraries were prepared by immunoSEQ multiplex PCR; TCRdb keeps only in-frame clonotypes and omits some of them. The top ten hold about 9% of the sample, which has roughly 92,000 clones, 91% seen once. Source: CD4+ or CD8+ T cells sorted from blood, taken in a trial of the OX40 agonist ivuxolimab. The receptors originated from an adult with an advanced solid tumor such as melanoma, head and neck, liver or kidney cancer.

V gene TRBV20-1 combines with J gene TRBJ1-2, with a possible D match to TRBD1 (5 bases). Trimming shortened V by 0 bases and J by 10 bases, and 9 bases separated the two germline ends. The germline V gene has CDR1 DFQATT and CDR2 SNEGSKA (reference sequence). The CDR3 runs to 11 residues. The CDR3 sequence: CSAREAGSYTF. CDR3 DNA sequence: TGCAGTGCTAGAGAGGCAGGGTCCTACACCTTC.

CDR3 DNA sequence: TGCGCCAGCAGCTTAAGAGGGACAGGGGGCGCGAACACTGAAGCTTTCTTT. Translation gives CASSLRGTGGANTEAFF. The genes are TRBV5-1 and TRBJ1-1; 12 nucleotides agree with TRBD1. This CDR3 is 17 amino acids long. Germline assignment: CDR1 SGHRS and CDR2 YFSETQ. The V gene end was trimmed by 2 bases and the J gene end by 1 base; junction bases not matched to a gene: 6.

Remarks on this clone: The junction differs from germline at one of its ends, possibly a read error. The same CDR3 arises from other DNA sequences in this sample as well. The rearrangement uses TRBV12-5 and TRBJ1-5; the D is unclear. The CDR3 runs to 13 residues. Germline V CDR1 and CDR2: LGHNT, FRNRAP. The CDR3 DNA sequence: TGTGCTAGCGGTTTGGGCATCGTTCAGCCCCAGCATTTT. Encoded protein: CASGLGIVQPQHF.

The genes are TRBV13 and TRBJ2-7, with 7 nucleotides matching TRBD2. Germline V CDR1 and CDR2: PRHDT, FYEKMQ (reference sequence). J lost 5 bases, V lost 1 base, and 8 bases had no gene match. This CDR3 spans 15 amino acids. The CDR3 loop is CASSLARGLVHEQYF. The CDR3 DNA sequence: TGTGCCAGCAGCTTAGCGCGTGGACTAGTCCACGAGCAGTACTTC.

This clone showed up just once. The chain has TRBV27 and TRBJ2-7; TRBD2 matches at 12 bases. CDR1 and CDR2 from the germline V gene are MNHEY and SMNVEV (reference sequence). The trim removed 5 bases at V and 6 bases at J, leaving 8 bases unmatched. The CDR3 has 15 amino acids. In DNA, the CDR3 is TGTGCCAGCAGTCCCAGACTAGCGGGAGCCTTCGAGCAGTACTTC. Translating it yields CASSPRLAGAFEQYF.

This chain links TRBV28 with TRBJ2-5; TRBD2 agrees at 8 bases. With 11 bases clipped from V and 2 bases from J, the junction kept 7 bases outside the gene matches. Per germline, CDR1 MDHEN and CDR2 SYDVKM. The CDR3 sequence is 13 residues long. The DNA of the CDR3 is TGTGCCCATACGGGGGGGGCTCAAGAGACCCAGTACTTC. Amino acids: CAHTGGAQETQYF.

This clone was observed a single time. The chain uses TRBV7-6 and TRBJ2-6; the D is unclear. The CDR3 covers 16 residues. The V gene's germline CDR1 is SGHVS and CDR2 FNYEAQ. Trimming cost V 1 base and J 0 bases, with 7 bases left between them. Written as DNA, the CDR3 is TGTGCCAGCAGCTTAGGACCCAGCTCTGGGGCCAACGTCCTGACTTTC. Its translation is CASSLGPSSGANVLTF.

The genes are TRBV29-1 and TRBJ2-7, with 8 bases fitting TRBD1. Germline CDR1 is SQVTM and CDR2 is ANQGSEA. CDR3 length: 12 amino acids. Trimming removed 6 bases from V and 6 bases from J; junction bases left unmatched: 7. The CDR3, as DNA: TGCAGCGTAGAGGACAGGGTGAGCGAGCAGTACTTC. It codes for CSVEDRVSEQYF.

The chain carries TRBV13 and TRBJ2-1; D gene uncertain. The CDR3 loop spans 16 amino acids. Germline assignment: CDR1 PRHDT and CDR2 FYEKMQ (reference sequence). The V end was cut by 0 bases, the J end by 6 bases, with 15 bases between. The CDR3 sequence is CASSLGPPWASNEQFF. CDR3 in DNA: TGTGCCAGCAGCTTAGGGCCCCCCTGGGCATCCAATGAGCAGTTCTTC.

V is TRBV6-1 and J is TRBJ2-7; 7 bases agree with TRBD1. After removal of 2 bases from V and 7 bases from J, the junction contained 5 bases not matched to a gene. There are 13 residues in the CDR3. CDR1 is MNHNS and CDR2 is SASEGT in the germline V gene. The CDR3 loop is CASSETGEWEQYF. DNA of the CDR3: TGTGCCAGCAGTGAAACAGGGGAGTGGGAGCAGTACTTC.

The chain is built from TRBV2 and TRBJ1-1; no clear D. The CDR3 covers 13 residues. Germline V gene data show CDR1 as SNHLY and CDR2 as FYNNEI. Trimming stripped 5 bases from V and 4 bases from J, with 11 bases between. The CDR3 DNA sequence: TGTGCCAGCAGTTACGAACTGGGCACTGAAGCTTTCTTT. Translation gives CASSYELGTEAFF.

V and J are TRBV30 and TRBJ2-5; D might be TRBD1 (5 bases). The J call is in doubt because the DNA end fits TRBJ2-7 better. The CDR3 extends over 13 amino acids. Germline values: CDR1 GTSNPN, CDR2 SVGIG (reference sequence). CDR3 in DNA: TGTGCCTGGAGTGCGGACACCTTATACGAGCAGTACTTC. Its translation: CAWSADTLYEQYF.

This clone showed up just once. This chain joins TRBV27 and TRBJ1-1; D gene uncertain. The CDR3 totals 14 residues. CDR1 and CDR2 from the germline V gene are MNHEY and SMNVEV (reference sequence). Trimming took 2 bases from V and 3 from J, leaving 10 bases between them. CDR3 amino acids: CASSLSRRYTEAFF. CDR3 nucleotides: TGTGCCAGCAGTTTAAGCAGGAGGTACACTGAAGCTTTCTTT.

The chain couples TRBV7-9 to TRBJ2-5, with TRBD2 as a possible D gene (7 bases). The CDR3 is made up of 14 amino acids. Trimming cost V 3 bases and J 7 bases, with 15 bases left between them. Germline V lookup: CDR1 SEHNR, CDR2 FQNEAQ (reference sequence). The CDR3 sequence is CASSFGGPMGTQYF. CDR3 nucleotide sequence: TGTGCCAGCAGCTTCGGGGGGCCTATGGGGACCCAGTACTTC.

This clone was counted between two and nine times. J is TRBJ2-7 and V is TRBV10-1, with D unclear. The CDR3 is made up of 12 amino acids. The germline V gene encodes CDR1 WNHNN and CDR2 SYGVQD (reference sequence). V lost 3 bases, J lost 1 base, and 4 bases lay in between. The CDR3 sequence: CASSDGSYEQYF. CDR3 DNA: TGCGCCAGCAGTGATGGTTCCTACGAGCAGTACTTC.

The V and J genes are TRBV5-1 and TRBJ1-5, with TRBD1 matching over 7 bases. Germline CDR1 is SGHRS and CDR2 is YFSETQ. This CDR3 is 14 amino acids long. V dropped 0 bases and J dropped 5; count of bases not matched to a gene: 2. The CDR3 here is CASSLEGADQPQHF. In DNA, the CDR3 is TGCGCCAGCAGCTTGGAGGGGGCGGATCAGCCCCAGCATTTT.

The DNA for the CDR3 is TGCGCCAGCAGCTTGGCGGACCAAGAGACCCAGTACTTC. Translating it yields CASSLADQETQYF. V and J are TRBV5-1 and TRBJ2-5; D not resolved. V lost 0 bases, J lost 0 bases, and 3 bases lay in between. The CDR3 runs 13 residues. From germline, CDR1 is SGHRS and CDR2 YFSETQ.

The genes are TRBV2 and TRBJ2-7; 8 bases align to TRBD2. The CDR3 consists of 13 residues. Trimming at V came to 9 bases and at J to 2 bases, leaving 6 bases not matched to a gene. The V gene's germline CDR1 is SNHLY and CDR2 FYNNEI. For the CDR3, the DNA is TGTGCCAGTGCTACTAGCGGCGCCTACGAGCAGTACTTC. This encodes CASATSGAYEQYF.

The CDR3 sequence: CASSPLSSRPGREKLFF. The CDR3, as DNA: TGCGCCAGCAGCCCCCTCAGCTCTCGGCCGGGGCGAGAAAAACTGTTTTTT. The chain uses TRBV4-1 and TRBJ1-4, with D possibly being TRBD1 (5 bases). Between the trimmed V and J ends, which lost 4 bases and 8 bases, there was a span of 23 bases. The CDR3 totals 17 residues. In germline, CDR1 is MGHRA, CDR2 YSYEKL.

The table lists this clone with a count of one. Other DNA sequences from this sample encode an identical CDR3 as well. This chain joins TRBV9 and TRBJ2-7; 7 positions agree with TRBD1. Germline loops: CDR1 SGDLS, CDR2 YYNGEE. Trimming took 3 bases from V and 2 from J; bases not matched to a gene: 11. The CDR3 is 16 residues long. The CDR3 reads CASSAGGAQGTYEQYF. Written as DNA, the CDR3 is TGTGCCAGCAGCGCAGGGGGAGCACAGGGTACCTACGAGCAGTACTTC.

The gene calls are TRBV19 and TRBJ2-2, with a tentative D call TRBD1 (6 bases). The CDR3 runs to 14 residues. Germline lookup yields CDR1 LNHDA and CDR2 SQIVND (reference sequence). Trimming removed 3 bases at V and 5 bases at J, with 10 bases between. CDR3 protein: CASSMGAGTGELFF. The CDR3 nucleotides are TGTGCCAGTAGTATGGGGGCCGGGACCGGGGAGCTGTTTTTT.

This chain uses TRBV4-1 with TRBJ2-1, with TRBD2 matching over 12 bases. J gave up 8 bases and V 1 base, and 12 bases lay outside the gene matches. The CDR3 is 18 residues long. Germline assignment: CDR1 MGHRA and CDR2 YSYEKL. The CDR3 is CASSQVVTSGRTVHEQFF. The CDR3 bases are TGCGCCAGCAGCCAAGTAGTAACTAGCGGGAGGACAGTCCATGAGCAGTTCTTC.

Comments on this clone: Within the sample, other DNA sequences also encode this same CDR3. The chain combines TRBV6-6 with TRBJ1-1; D not certain. V shed 2 bases and J shed 3 bases, with 7 bases lying between them. CDR1 is MNHNY and CDR2 is SVGAGI in the germline V gene (reference sequence). The CDR3 totals 13 residues. CDR3 DNA sequence: TGTGCCAGCAGTTACCTTGGGGACACTGAAGCTTTCTTT. Translation: CASSYLGDTEAFF.

As concerns this clone: Other DNA sequences within the sample encode an identical CDR3. The V and J genes are TRBV2 and TRBJ1-2, with 12 positions matching TRBD1. After removal of 7 bases from V and 8 bases from J, the junction contained 5 bases not matched to a gene. Germline-derived CDR1 and CDR2 are SNHLY and FYNNEI. The CDR3 sequence is 13 residues long. CDR3 bases: TGTGCCAGCAAGGGACAGGGGGCCGGAGGCTACACCTTC. Its translation: CASKGQGAGGYTF.

The V and J genes are TRBV14 and TRBJ2-1, with unresolved D. The V and J ends lost 0 bases and 10 bases respectively, with 16 bases between them. Germline V gene sequence: CDR1 SGHDN, CDR2 FVKESK. The CDR3 covers 15 residues. CDR3 nucleotides: TGTGCCAGCAGCCAAGAATGGGTCCCTGAGGAGGAGCAGTTCTTC. Translation gives CASSQEWVPEEEQFF. The variable domain in full, completed from reference TRBV14 and TRBJ2-1, reads EAGVTQFPSHSVIEKGQTVTLRCDPISGHDNLYWYRRVMGKEIKFLLHFVKESKQDESGMPNNRFLAERTGGTYSTLKVQPAELEDSGVYFCASSQEWVPEEEQFFGPGTRLTVL.

This chain links TRBV6-6 with TRBJ1-2; D is undetermined. The CDR3 length is 10 residues. Germline CDR1 MNHNY, CDR2 SVGAGI (reference sequence). V was trimmed by 2 bases and J by 10 bases, leaving 5 bases between them. This CDR3 reads CASSYGDYTF. CDR3 bases: TGTGCCAGCAGTTACGGGGACTACACCTTC.

V is TRBV2 and J is TRBJ1-2; TRBD1 aligns across 8 bases. In germline, CDR1 is SNHLY, CDR2 FYNNEI. J was trimmed by 2 bases and V by 2 bases; bases with no gene match: 10. The CDR3 contains 17 residues. The CDR3 is CASSEILQGDSNYGYTF. The CDR3, as DNA: TGTGCCAGCAGTGAAATCCTACAGGGGGATTCAAACTATGGCTACACCTTC.

The chain employs TRBV7-8 and TRBJ2-1, with 11 bases lining up with TRBD2. The CDR3 consists of 19 residues. V was clipped by 0 bases and J by 0 bases; unmatched bases: 7. The germline gives CDR1 SGHVS, CDR2 FQNEAQ. CDR3 nucleotide sequence: TGTGCCAGCAGCTTAGCAAGACGACTAGCGGGACTCTCCTACAATGAGCAGTTCTTC. Amino acid sequence: CASSLARRLAGLSYNEQFF.

Comment on this clone: A read error may produce the germline difference seen at one junction end. The genes are TRBV27 and TRBJ2-7, with no clear D. Germline V CDR1 and CDR2: MNHEY, SMNVEV (reference sequence). The CDR3 has 13 amino acids. CDR3 sequence: CASSLSAAYGQYF. DNA of the CDR3: TGTGCCAGCAGTTTATCTGCCGCCTACGGGCAGTACTTC.

This clone showed up just once. The J gene is TRBJ2-7, the V gene TRBV4-2; D is ambiguous. The CDR3 runs to 13 residues. V dropped 1 base and J dropped 7 bases, with 11 bases sitting between them. Germline loops: CDR1 LGHNA, CDR2 YNFKEQ. The CDR3 DNA is TGTGCCAGCAGCCAAGTGGGCTACCCGGAGCAGTACTTC. Its protein is CASSQVGYPEQYF.

This chain connects TRBV2 to TRBJ1-2; D remains ambiguous. Trimming stripped 5 bases from V and 8 bases from J, with 9 bases between. The length of the CDR3 is 11 residues. Germline V lookup: CDR1 SNHLY, CDR2 FYNNEI. The CDR3 spells CASSRVNGYTF. The CDR3 bases are TGTGCCAGCAGTAGGGTTAACGGCTACACCTTC.

V usage is TRBV10-3 and J usage is TRBJ2-7, with a tentative D call TRBD1 (6 bases). Trimming removed 8 bases at V and 3 bases at J, with 17 bases between. This CDR3 comprises 14 residues. CDR1 is ENHRY, CDR2 SYGVKD, per germline. CDR3 in DNA: TGTGCCATCCGCCGGGACACGGTCTACTACGAGCAGTACTTC. This sequence encodes CAIRRDTVYYEQYF.